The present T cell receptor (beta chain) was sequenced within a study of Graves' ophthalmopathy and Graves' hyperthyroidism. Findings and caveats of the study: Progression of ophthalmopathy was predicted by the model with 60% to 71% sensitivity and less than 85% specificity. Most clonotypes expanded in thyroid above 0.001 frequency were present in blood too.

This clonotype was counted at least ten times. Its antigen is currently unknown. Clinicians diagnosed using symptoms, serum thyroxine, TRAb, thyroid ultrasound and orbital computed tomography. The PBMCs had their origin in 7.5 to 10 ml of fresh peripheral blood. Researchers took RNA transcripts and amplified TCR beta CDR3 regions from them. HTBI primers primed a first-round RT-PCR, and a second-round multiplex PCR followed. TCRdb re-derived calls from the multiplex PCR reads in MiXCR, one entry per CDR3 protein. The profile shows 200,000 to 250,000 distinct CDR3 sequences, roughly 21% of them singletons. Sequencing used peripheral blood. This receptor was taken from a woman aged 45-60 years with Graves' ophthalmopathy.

The CDR3 nucleotides read TGTGCCAGCAGTGAAGAGGGACAGGGGCCCGCCTGCACCTTC. It translates to CASSEEGQGPACTF. The rearrangement joins TRBV2 to TRBJ1-2; TRBD1 matches at 10 bases. The CDR3 extends over 14 amino acids. Per germline, CDR1 SNHLY and CDR2 FYNNEI. The J segment lost 13 bases and the V segment lost 1 base, leaving 9 bases of the junction unmatched.